This T cell receptor beta chain was obtained from a study of T cell repertoires in cytomegalovirus infection. In germline, CDR1 is LNHDA, CDR2 SQIVND (reference sequence). The CDR3 extends over 16 amino acids. The V gene end was trimmed by 4 bases and the J gene end by 0 bases; junction bases not matched to a gene: 6. TCRdb reanalysed the reads using MiXCR and keeps one entry per CDR3 protein. The sample holds roughly 860,000 distinct CDR3 sequences; 30% to 35% are singletons and the top ten take roughly 12%. This clonotype was observed a few times. Its antigen is as yet unknown. Sequencing was performed on cultured CD8+ T cells from PBMCs, taken from culture after CMV antigen stimulation. The V call is TRBV19, the J call TRBJ2-4; 7 bases agree with TRBD1. The sequence was obtained from a human donor in good health (CMV status not recorded). Some clones in this sample may be carry-over from other donors' samples. CDR3 sequence reads: CASSTYRGLAKNIQYF. CDR3 nucleotide sequence: TGTGCCAGTAGTACTTACAGGGGCTTAGCCAAAAACATTCAGTACTTC.